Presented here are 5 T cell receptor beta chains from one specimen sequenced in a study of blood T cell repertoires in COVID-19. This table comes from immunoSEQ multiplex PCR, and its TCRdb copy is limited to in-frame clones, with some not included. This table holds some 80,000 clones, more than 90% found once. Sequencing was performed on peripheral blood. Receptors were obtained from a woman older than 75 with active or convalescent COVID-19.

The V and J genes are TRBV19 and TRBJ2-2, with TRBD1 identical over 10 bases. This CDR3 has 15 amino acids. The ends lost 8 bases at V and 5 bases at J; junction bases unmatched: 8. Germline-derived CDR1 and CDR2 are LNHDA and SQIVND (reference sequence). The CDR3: CASADRGLLTGELFF. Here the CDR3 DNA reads TGTGCCAGTGCTGACAGGGGGCTCTTAACCGGGGAGCTGTTTTTT.

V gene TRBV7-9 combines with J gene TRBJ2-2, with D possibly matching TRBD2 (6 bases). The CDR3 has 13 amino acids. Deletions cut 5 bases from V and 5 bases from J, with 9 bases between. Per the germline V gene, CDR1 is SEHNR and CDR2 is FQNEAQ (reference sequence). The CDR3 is CASSQGGTGELFF. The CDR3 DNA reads TGTGCCAGCAGCCAAGGAGGGACCGGGGAGCTGTTTTTT. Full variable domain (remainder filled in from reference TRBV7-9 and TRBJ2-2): DTGVSQNPRHKITKRGQNVTFRCDPISEHNRLYWYRQTLGQGPEFLTYFQNEAQLEKSRLLSDRFSAERPKGSFSTLEIQRTEQGDSAMYLCASSQGGTGELFFGEGSRLTVL.

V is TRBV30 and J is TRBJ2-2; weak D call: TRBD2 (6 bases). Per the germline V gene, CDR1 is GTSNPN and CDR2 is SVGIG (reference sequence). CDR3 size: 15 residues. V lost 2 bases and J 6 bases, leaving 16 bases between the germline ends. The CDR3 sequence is CAWSLRGTNSGELFF. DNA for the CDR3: TGTGCCTGGAGTCTTCGGGGGACGAATTCCGGGGAGCTGTTTTTT.

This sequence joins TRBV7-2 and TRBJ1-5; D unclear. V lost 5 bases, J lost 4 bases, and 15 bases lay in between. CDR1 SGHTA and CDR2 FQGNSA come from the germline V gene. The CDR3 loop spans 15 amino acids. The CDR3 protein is CASSADERINQPQHF. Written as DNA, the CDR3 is TGTGCCAGCAGCGCCGACGAGAGGATTAATCAGCCCCAGCATTTT.

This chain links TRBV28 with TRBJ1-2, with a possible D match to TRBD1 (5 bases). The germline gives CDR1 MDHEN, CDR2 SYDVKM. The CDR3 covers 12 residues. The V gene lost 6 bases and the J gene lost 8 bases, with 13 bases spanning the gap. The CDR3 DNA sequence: TGTGCCAGCAGCCCAGGACACGGGGGCTACACCTTC. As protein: CASSPGHGGYTF.